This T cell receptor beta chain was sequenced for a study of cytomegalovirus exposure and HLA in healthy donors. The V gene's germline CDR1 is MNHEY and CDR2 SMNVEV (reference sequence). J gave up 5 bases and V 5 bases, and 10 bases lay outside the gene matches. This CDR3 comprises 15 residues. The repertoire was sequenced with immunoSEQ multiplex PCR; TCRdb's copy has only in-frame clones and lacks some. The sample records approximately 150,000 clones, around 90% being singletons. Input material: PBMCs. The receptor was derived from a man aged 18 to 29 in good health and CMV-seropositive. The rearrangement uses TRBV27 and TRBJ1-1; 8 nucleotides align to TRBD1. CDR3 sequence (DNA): TGTGCCAGCAGTCCAAATCAGGGGGCAGGAACTGAAGCTTTCTTT. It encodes CASSPNQGAGTEAFF.